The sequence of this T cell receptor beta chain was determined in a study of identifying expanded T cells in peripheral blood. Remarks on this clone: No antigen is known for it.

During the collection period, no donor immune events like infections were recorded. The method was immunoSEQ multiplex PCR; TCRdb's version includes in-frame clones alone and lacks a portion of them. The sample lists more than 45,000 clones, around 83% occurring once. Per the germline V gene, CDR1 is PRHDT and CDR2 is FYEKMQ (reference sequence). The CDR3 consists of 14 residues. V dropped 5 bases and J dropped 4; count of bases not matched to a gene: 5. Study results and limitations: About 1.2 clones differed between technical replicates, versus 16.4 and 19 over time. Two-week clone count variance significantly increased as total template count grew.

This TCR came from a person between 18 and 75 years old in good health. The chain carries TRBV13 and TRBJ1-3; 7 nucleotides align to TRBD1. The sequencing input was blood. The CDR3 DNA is TGTGCCAGCAGCCTTGGGACAGAAGGAAACACCATATATTTT. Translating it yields CASSLGTEGNTIYF.